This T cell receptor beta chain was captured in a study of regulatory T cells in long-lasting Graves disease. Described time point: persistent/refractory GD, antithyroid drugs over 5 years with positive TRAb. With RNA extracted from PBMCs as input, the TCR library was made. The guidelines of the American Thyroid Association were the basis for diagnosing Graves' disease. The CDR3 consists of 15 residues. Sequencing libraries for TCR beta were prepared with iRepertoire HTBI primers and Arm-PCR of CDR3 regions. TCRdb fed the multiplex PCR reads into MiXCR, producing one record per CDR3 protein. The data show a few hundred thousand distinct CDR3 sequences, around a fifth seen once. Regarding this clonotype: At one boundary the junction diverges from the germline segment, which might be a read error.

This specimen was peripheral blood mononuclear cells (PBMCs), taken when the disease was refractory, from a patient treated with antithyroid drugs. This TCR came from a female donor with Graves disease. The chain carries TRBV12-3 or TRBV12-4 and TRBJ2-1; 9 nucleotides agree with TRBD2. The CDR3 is CASSIAGELGYEQFF. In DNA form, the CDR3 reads TGTGCCAGCAGTATAGCGGGAGAGTTAGGTTATGAGCAGTTCTTC.